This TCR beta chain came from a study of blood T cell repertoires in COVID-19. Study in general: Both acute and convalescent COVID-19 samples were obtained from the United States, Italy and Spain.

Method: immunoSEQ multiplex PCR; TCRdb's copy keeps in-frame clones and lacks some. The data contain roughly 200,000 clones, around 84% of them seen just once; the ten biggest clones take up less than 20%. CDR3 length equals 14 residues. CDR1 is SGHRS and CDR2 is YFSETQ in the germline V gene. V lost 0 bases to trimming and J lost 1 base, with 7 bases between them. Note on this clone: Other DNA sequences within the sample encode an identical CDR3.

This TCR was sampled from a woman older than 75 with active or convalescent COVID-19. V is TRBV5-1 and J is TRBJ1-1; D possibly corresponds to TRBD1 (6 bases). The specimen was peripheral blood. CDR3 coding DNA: TGCGCCAGCAGCTTGGGGACAGCGAACACTGAAGCTTTCTTT. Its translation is CASSLGTANTEAFF.